This TCR beta chain came from a study of post-analysis software for immune sequencing data. Study-wide points: Strong co-clustering by F measure linked samples that shared a preparation batch. The five TRBV segments detected at higher frequency in patients than in controls included TRBV5-6, TRBV5-1 and TRBV20-1.

The authors incorporated unique molecular identifiers into the TCR beta cDNA libraries. TCRdb called the PCR reads again in MiXCR, with one record for every CDR3 protein. Altogether roughly 410,000 distinct CDR3 sequences are present, approximately 38% being singletons, with the ten largest covering under 15%. Trimming pared 6 bases from V and 0 bases from J, leaving 12 bases between. Germline CDR1 and CDR2: SGHRS and YFSETQ. The CDR3 extends over 14 amino acids. A word on this clonotype: Its antigen is unknown.

Input material: blood. The rearrangement joins TRBV5-1 to TRBJ1-1; D uncertain. The receptor was isolated from a girl aged 10-17 years with multiple sclerosis. The CDR3 DNA is TGCGCCAGCACCCCAGGCAGCATGAACACTGAAGCTTTCTTT. Amino acids: CASTPGSMNTEAFF.